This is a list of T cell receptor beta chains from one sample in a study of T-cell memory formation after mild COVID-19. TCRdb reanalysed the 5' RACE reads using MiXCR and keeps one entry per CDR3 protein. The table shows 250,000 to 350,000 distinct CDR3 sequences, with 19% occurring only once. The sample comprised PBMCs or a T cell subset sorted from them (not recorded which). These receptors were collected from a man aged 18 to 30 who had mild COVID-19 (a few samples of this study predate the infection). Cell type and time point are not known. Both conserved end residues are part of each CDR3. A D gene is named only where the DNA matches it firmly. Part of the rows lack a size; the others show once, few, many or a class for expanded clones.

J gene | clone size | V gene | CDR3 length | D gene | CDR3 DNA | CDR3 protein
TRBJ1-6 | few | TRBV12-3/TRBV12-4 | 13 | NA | TGTGCCAGCAGTTTAGGCAGGAATTCACCCCTCCACTTT | CASSLGRNSPLHF
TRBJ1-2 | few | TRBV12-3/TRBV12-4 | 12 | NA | TGTGCCAGCAGTTCTAAGGGTGATGGCTACACCTTC | CASSSKGDGYTF
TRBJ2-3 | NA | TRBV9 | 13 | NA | TGTGCCAGCAGCGCGGGGTACGGAGATACGCAGTATTTT | CASSAGYGDTQYF
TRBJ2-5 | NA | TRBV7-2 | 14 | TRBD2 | TGTGCCAGCAGTCGTAGCGGGGGGGGTGAGACCCAGTACTTC | CASSRSGGGETQYF
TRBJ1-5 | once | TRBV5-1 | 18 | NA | TGCGCCAGCAGCTTGGGGCCATCAGGAGACCTTAGCAATCAGCCCCAGCATTTT | CASSLGPSGDLSNQPQHF
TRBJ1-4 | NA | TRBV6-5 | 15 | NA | TGTGCCAGCAGTTACTCCACGGGAGGGACGAAAGATCTGTTTTTT | CASSYSTGGTKDLFF
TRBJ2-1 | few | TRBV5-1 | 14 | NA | TGCGCCAGCAGCTTGCAGGGTATTGAGAATGAGCAGTTCTTC | CASSLQGIENEQFF
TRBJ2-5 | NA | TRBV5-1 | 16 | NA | TGCGCCAGCAGCTCACAGGGCGACCTTGGTTGGGAGACCCAGTACTTC | CASSSQGDLGWETQYF
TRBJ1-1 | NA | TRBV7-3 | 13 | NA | TGTGCCAGCAAACAGGATCTGGGCACTGAAGCTTTCTTT | CASKQDLGTEAFF
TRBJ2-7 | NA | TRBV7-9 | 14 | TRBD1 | TGTGCCAGCAGCTTAGCAGGGACAGAACACGAGCAGTACTTC | CASSLAGTEHEQYF
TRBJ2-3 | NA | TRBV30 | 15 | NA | TGTGCCTGGAGCCCTCTACCACCTCCTGGGAATACGCAGTATTTT | CAWSPLPPPGNTQYF
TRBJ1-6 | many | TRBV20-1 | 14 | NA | TGCAGTGCTAAGGGGCCCTCCTATAATTCACCCCTCCACTTT | CSAKGPSYNSPLHF
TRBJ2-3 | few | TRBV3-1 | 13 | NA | TGTGCCAGCACCCTATTAGGGGCAGATACGCAGTATTTT | CASTLLGADTQYF
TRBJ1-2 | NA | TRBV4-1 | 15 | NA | TGCGCCAGCAGCCCCTACCCAGCAGGGCGCTATGGCTACACCTTC | CASSPYPAGRYGYTF
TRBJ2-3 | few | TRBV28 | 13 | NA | TGTGCCACCCTGAGACCCGGTAGCGATACGCAGTATTTT | CATLRPGSDTQYF
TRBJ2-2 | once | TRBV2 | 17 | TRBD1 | TGTGCCAGCAGTCGCCGGGGACAGGGGGCGCTCACCGGGGAGCTGTTTTTT | CASSRRGQGALTGELFF
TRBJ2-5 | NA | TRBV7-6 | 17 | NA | TGTGCCAGCAGCTTAAGCAGGCCCGGGTTGGGACAAGAGACCCAGTACTTC | CASSLSRPGLGQETQYF
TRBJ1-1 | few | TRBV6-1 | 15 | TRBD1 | TGTGCCAGCAGTGAACCACAGGGGGTGAACACTGAAGCTTTCTTT | CASSEPQGVNTEAFF
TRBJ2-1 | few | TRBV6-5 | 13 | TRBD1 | TGTGCCAGCAGTTTGACAGGGGTGGATGAGCAGTTCTTC | CASSLTGVDEQFF
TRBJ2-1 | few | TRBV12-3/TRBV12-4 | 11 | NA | TGTGCCAGCGTAGCGCCGCATGAGCAGTTCTTC | CASVAPHEQFF
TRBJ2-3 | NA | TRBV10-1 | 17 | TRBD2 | TGCGCCAGCAGTGCCAAACTAGCGGGGGGTTCCACAGATACGCAGTATTTT | CASSAKLAGGSTDTQYF
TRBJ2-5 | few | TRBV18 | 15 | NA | TGTGCCAGCTCATCACAAACAGGGACGGGAGAGACCCAGTACTTC | CASSSQTGTGETQYF
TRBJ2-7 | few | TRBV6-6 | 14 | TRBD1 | TGTGCCAGCAGATCGACAGGGAGCTCCTACGAGCAGTACTTC | CASRSTGSSYEQYF
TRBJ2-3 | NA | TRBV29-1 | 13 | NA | TGCAGCGCAGGGACGGCTAGCACAGATACGCAGTATTTT | CSAGTASTDTQYF
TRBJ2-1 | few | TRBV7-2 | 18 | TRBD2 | TGTGCCAGCAGCTTAGTCCGGGGGGGCCCGGGGCTACAAACTGAGCAGTTCTTC | CASSLVRGGPGLQTEQFF
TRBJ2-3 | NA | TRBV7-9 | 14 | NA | TGTGCCAGCAGGCCTGGCGGGGGCACAGATACGCAGTATTTT | CASRPGGGTDTQYF
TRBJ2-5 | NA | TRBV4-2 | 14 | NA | TGTGCCAGCAGCCAAGAAGCTAGGAGAGAGACCCAGTACTTC | CASSQEARRETQYF
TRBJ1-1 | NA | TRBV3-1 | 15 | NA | TGTGCCAGCAGCCTCGCGGGTTTGGGGGCCGCTGAAGCTTTCTTT | CASSLAGLGAAEAFF
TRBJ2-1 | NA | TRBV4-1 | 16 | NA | TGCGCCAGCAGCCAAGATCCCGGGACTGGAAGCAATGAGCAGTTCTTC | CASSQDPGTGSNEQFF
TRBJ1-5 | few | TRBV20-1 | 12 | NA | TGCAGCGTGCCGTTAGCAGGTCAGCCCCAGCATTTT | CSVPLAGQPQHF
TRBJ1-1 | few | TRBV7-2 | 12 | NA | TGTGCCAGCAGCTTAGGGGCAGGGTGGGCTTTCTTT | CASSLGAGWAFF
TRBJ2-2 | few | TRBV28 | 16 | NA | TGTGCCAGCAGAAGGGACGCCGAGTCGTACACCGGGGAGCTGTTTTTT | CASRRDAESYTGELFF
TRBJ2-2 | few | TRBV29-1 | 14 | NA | TGCAGCGTTACCGGGACACTGAACACCGGGGAGCTGTTTTTT | CSVTGTLNTGELFF
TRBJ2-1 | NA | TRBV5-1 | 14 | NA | TGCGCCAGCAGCTTAGGAAACAGCGACAATGAGCAGTTCTTC | CASSLGNSDNEQFF
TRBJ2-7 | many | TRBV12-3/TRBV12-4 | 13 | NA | TGTGCCAGCTCCGGGACATCGCGTTACGAGCAGTACTTC | CASSGTSRYEQYF
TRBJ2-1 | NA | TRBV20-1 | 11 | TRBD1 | TGCAGTGCGTCCGACAGGGACAAGCAGTTCTTC | CSASDRDKQFF
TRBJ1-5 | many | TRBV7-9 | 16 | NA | TGTGCCAGCAGCTTAAGCGGGTTCCATAGCAATCAGCCCCAGCATTTT | CASSLSGFHSNQPQHF
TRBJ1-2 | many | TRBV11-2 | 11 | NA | TGTGCCACGGCCGCTAACTATGGCTACACCTTC | CATAANYGYTF
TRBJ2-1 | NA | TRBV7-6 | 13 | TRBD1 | TGTGCCAGCAGCTTAAATCCCCGGGACAGCCAGTTCTTC | CASSLNPRDSQFF
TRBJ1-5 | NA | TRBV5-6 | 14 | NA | TGTGCCAGCAGCCGTTCCCAGGGGAGACAGCCCCAGCATTTT | CASSRSQGRQPQHF
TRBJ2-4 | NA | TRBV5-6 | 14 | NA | TGTGCCAGCAGTTCTACCGGGGGTAAAAACATTCAGTACTTC | CASSSTGGKNIQYF
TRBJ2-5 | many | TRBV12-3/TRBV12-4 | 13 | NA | TGTGCCAGCAGTTTACTTTTGGGGGGGACCCAGTACTTC | CASSLLLGGTQYF